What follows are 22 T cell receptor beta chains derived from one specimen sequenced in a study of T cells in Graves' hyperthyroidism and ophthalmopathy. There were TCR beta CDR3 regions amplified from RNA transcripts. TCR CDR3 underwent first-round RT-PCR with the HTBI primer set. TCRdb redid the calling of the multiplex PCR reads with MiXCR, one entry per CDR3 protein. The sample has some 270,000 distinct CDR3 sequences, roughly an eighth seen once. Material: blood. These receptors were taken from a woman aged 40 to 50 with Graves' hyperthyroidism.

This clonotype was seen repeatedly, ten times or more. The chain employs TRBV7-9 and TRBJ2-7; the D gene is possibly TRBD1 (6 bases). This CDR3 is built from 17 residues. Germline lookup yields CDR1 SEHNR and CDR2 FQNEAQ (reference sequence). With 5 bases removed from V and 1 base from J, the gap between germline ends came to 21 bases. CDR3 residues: CASSAPGGQIDSYEQYF. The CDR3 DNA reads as TGTGCCAGCAGCGCCCCAGGTGGACAGATCGATTCCTACGAGCAGTACTTC.

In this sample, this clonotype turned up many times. Here the CDR3 reads CATSGGTGMNTEAFF. The DNA of the CDR3 is TGTGCCACCAGTGGCGGGACAGGGATGAACACTGAAGCTTTCTTT. This chain uses TRBV24-1 with TRBJ1-1; TRBD1 matches 9 bases. Germline assignment: CDR1 KGHDR and CDR2 SFDVKD. The ends lost 5 bases at V and 0 bases at J; junction bases unmatched: 3. This CDR3 is built from 15 residues.

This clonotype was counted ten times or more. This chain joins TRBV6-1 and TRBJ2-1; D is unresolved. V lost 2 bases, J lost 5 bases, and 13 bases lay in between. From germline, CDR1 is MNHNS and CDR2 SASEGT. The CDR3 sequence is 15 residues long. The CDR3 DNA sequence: TGTGCCAGCAGTGAATCGTTGGGGTTACACAATGAGCAGTTCTTC. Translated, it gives CASSESLGLHNEQFF.

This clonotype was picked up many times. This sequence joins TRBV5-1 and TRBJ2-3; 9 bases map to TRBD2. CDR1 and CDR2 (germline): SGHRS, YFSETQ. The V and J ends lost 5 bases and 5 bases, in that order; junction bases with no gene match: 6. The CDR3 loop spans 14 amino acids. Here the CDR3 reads CASRVAGVGDTQYF. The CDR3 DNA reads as TGCGCCAGCAGGGTAGCGGGAGTGGGAGATACGCAGTATTTT. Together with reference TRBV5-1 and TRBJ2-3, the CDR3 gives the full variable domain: KAGVTQTPRYLIKTRGQQVTLSCSPISGHRSVSWYQQTPGQGLQFLFEYFSETQRNKGNFPGRFSGRQFSNSRSEMNVSTLELGDSALYLCASRVAGVGDTQYFGPGTRLTVL.

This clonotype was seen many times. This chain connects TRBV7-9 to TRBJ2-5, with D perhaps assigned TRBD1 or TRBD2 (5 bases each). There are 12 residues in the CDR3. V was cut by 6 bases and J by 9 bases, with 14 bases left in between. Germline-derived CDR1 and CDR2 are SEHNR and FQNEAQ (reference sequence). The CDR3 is CASSSGTPAQYF. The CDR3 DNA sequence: TGTGCCAGCAGTTCCGGGACCCCAGCCCAGTACTTC.

The DNA of the CDR3 is TGTGCCAGCAGTTCGCGACACCCGGCTGGTCAGGATACGCAGTATTTT. This gives the protein CASSSRHPAGQDTQYF. This chain links TRBV28 with TRBJ2-3; D call uncertain. This CDR3 has 16 residues. The V end was cut by 4 bases, the J end by 6 bases, with 20 bases between. In germline, CDR1 is MDHEN, CDR2 SYDVKM.

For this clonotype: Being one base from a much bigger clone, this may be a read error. The CDR3 DNA is TGTGCCAGCAGCTCAGGCCCCTGGGAGACCCAGTACTTC. It is translated as CASSSGPWETQYF. The chain has TRBV7-9 and TRBJ2-5, with D unresolved. The CDR3 sequence is 13 residues long. The germline V gene encodes CDR1 SEHNR and CDR2 FQNEAQ (reference sequence). V shed 4 bases and J shed 5 bases, with 11 bases lying between them. Together with reference TRBV7-9 and TRBJ2-5, the CDR3 gives the full variable domain: DTGVSQNPRHKITKRGQNVTFRCDPISEHNRLYWYRQTLGQGPEFLTYFQNEAQLEKSRLLSDRFSAERPKGSFSTLEIQRTEQGDSAMYLCASSSGPWETQYFGPGTRLLVL.

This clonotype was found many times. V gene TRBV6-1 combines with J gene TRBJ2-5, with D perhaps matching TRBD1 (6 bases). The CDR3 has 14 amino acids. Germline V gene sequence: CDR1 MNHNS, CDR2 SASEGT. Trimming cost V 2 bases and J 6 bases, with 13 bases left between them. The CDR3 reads CASSEMAGEKTQYF. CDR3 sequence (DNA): TGTGCCAGCAGTGAAATGGCAGGGGAGAAGACCCAGTACTTC.

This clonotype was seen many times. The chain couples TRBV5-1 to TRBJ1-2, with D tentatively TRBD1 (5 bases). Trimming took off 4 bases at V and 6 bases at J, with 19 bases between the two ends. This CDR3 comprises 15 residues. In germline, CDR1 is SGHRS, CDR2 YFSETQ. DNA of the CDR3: TGCGCCAGCAGCCTAGAGGGACGGGCCTTAAATGGCTACACCTTC. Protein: CASSLEGRALNGYTF.

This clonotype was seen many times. CDR3 in DNA: TGCAGTGCTAGAGTGGTGCGCGGGAGCAACTCCTACAATGAGCAGTTCTTC. Translation: CSARVVRGSNSYNEQFF. The gene calls are TRBV20-1 and TRBJ2-1, with 7 bases fitting TRBD2. This CDR3 is 17 amino acids long. Trimming removed 1 base from V and 0 bases from J; junction bases left unmatched: 9. Germline V gives CDR1 DFQATT, CDR2 SNEGSKA (reference sequence).

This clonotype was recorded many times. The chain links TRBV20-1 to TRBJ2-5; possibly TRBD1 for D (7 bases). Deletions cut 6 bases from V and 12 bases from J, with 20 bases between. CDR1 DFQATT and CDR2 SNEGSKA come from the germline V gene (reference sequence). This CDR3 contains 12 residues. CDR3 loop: CSAASQGGMEYF. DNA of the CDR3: TGCAGTGCCGCCTCTCAGGGGGGAATGGAGTACTTC.

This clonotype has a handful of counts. The CDR3 nucleotides read TGTGCCAGCAGTGACGGTAGCGATAACAATGAGCAGTTCTTC. It is translated as CASSDGSDNNEQFF. The chain carries TRBV6-1 and TRBJ2-1; D possibly corresponds to TRBD2 (5 bases). V was pared by 3 bases and J by 5 bases, with 11 bases between. From germline, CDR1 is MNHNS and CDR2 SASEGT. The CDR3 sequence is 14 residues long.

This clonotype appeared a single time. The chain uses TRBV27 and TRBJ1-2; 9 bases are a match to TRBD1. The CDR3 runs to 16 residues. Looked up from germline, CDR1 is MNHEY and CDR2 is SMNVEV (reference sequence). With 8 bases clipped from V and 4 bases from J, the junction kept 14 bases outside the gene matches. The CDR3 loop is CASSVTGGVRPYGYTF. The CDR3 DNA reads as TGTGCCAGCTCGGTGACAGGGGGGGTCCGACCCTATGGCTACACCTTC.

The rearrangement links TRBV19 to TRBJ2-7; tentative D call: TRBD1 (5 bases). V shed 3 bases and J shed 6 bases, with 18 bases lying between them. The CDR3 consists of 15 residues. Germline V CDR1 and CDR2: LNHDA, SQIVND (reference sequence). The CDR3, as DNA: TGTGCCAGTAGTATTCGTGGTAGCTCAACAGGCGAGCAGTACTTC. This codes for CASSIRGSSTGEQYF.

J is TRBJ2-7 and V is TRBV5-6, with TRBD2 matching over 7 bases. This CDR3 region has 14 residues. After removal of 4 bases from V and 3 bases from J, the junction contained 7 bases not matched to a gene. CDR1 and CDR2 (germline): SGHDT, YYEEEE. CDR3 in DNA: TGTGCCAGCAGCCTAGCGGCCCTTGACTACGAGCAGTACTTC. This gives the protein CASSLAALDYEQYF.

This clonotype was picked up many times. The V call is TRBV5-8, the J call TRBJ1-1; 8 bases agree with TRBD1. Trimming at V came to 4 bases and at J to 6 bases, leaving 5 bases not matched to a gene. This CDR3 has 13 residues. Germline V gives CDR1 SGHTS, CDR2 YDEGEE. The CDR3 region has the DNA TGTGCCAGCAGCCTGGGACAGGCGTCTGAAGCTTTCTTT. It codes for CASSLGQASEAFF.

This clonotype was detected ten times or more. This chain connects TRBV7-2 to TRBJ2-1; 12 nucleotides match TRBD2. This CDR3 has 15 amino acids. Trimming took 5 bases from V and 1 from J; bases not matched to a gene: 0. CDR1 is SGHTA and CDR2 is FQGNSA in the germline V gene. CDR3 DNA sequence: TGTGCCAGCAGCGGGACTAGCGGGTCCTACAATGAGCAGTTCTTC. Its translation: CASSGTSGSYNEQFF.

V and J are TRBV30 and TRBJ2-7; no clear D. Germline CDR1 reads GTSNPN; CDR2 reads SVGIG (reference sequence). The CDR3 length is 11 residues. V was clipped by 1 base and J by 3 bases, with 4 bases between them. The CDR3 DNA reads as TGTGCCTGGAGTGACTACTACGAGCAGTACTTC. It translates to CAWSDYYEQYF. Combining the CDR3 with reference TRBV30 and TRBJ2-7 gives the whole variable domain SQTIHQWPATLVQPVGSPLSLECTVEGTSNPNLYWYRQAAGRGLQLLFYSVGIGQISSEVPQNLSASRPQDRQFILSSKKLLLSDSGFYLCAWSDYYEQYFGPGTRLTVT.

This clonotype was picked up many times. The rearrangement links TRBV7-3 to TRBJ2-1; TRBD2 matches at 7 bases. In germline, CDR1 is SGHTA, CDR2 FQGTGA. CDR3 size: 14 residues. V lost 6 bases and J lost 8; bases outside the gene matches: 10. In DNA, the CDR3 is TGTGCCAGCAGTCTCGGGACTAAGAGGGATGAGCAGTTCTTC. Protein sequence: CASSLGTKRDEQFF.

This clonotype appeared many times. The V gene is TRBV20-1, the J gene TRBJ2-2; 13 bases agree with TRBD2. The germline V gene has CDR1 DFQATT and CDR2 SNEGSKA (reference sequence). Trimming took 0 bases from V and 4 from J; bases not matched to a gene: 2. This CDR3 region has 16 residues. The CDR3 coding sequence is TGCAGTGCTAGAGATCGACTAGCGGGAGGCACCGGGGAGCTGTTTTTT. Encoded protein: CSARDRLAGGTGELFF.

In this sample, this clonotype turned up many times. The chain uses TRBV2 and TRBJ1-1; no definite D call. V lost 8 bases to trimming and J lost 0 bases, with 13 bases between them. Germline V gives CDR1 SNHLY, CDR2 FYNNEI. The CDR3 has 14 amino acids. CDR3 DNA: TGTGCCAGCGCCACGGGGTTCATGAACACTGAAGCTTTCTTT. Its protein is CASATGFMNTEAFF. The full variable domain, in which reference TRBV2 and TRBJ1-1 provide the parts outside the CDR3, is EPEVTQTPSHQVTQMGQEVILRCVPISNHLYFYWYRQILGQKVEFLVSFYNNEISEKSEIFDDQFSVERPDGSNFTLKIRSTKLEDSAMYFCASATGFMNTEAFFGQGTRLTVV.

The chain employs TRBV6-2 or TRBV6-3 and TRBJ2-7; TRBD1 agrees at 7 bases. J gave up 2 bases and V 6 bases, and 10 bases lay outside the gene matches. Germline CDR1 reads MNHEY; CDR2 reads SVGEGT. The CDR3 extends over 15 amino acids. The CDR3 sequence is CASRLNRGATYEQYF. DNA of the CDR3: TGTGCCAGCAGGCTAAACAGGGGCGCGACCTACGAGCAGTACTTC.